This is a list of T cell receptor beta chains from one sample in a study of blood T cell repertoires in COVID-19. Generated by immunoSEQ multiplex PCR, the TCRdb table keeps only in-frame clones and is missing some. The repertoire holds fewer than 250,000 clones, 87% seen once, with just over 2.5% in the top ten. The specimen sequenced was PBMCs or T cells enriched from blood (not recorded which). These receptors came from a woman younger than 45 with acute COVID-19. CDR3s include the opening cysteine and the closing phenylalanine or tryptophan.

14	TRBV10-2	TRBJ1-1	CASSESRWNTEAFF
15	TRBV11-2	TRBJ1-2	CASSSSGTGNYGYTF
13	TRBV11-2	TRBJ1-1	CASSEGGGWKAFF
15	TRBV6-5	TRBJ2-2	CASSPGTGIPGELFF
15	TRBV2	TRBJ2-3	CASSTSGGAIDTQYF
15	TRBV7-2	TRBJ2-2	CASSSGQGSTGELFF
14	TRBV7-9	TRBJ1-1	CATEEGRMNTEAFF
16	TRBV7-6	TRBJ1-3	CASSPNVRGAENTIYF
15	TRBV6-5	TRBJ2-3	CASSLRLAPTDTQYF
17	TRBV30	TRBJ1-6	CAWSGPEGQGFNSPLHF
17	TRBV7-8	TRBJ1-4	CASSSAQTGTGGEKLFF
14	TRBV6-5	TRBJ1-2	CASSYSTGNNGYTF
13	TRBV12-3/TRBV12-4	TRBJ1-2	CASSSGANYGYTF
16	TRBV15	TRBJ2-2	CATSRLAGVPTGELFF
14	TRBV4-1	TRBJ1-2	CASSPRQANYGYTF
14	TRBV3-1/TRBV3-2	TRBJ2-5	CASSQETSGGVQYF
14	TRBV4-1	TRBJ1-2	CASSPSEEFYGYTF
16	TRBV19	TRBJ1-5	CASSSLGTGGRQPQHF
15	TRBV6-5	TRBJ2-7	CASSYSDRGSYEQYF
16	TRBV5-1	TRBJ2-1	CASSLEGQIAYNEQFF
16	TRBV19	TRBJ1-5	CASSSWAGGSRQPQHF
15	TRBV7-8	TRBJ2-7	CASRRGTGGFYEQYF
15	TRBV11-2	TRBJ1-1	CASRSIQGSSTEAFF
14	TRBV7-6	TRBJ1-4	CASSSQGANEKLFF
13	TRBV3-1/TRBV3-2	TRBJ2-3	CASSHTGTDTQYF
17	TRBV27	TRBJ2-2	CASSKDREVTAGGELFF
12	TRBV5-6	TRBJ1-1	CASSFQDTEAFF
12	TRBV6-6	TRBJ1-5	CASGSGIQPQHF
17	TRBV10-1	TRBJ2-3	CASSEARTSGDTDTQYF
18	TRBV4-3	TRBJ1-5	CASSQAQLPGGGANVQHF
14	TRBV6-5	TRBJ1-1	CASSQRQAYTEAFF
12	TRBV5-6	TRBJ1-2	CASSLARDGYTF
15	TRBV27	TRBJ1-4	CASSPQGFTNEKLFF
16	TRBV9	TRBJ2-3	CASSVEGLSSTDTQYF
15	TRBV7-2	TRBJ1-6	CASSPDEGQYSPLHF
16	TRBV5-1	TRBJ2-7	CASSRNSLGQTYEQYF
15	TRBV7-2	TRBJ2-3	CASRRGGITTDTQYF
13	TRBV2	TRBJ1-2	CASRGQGRYGYTF